Below, 5 T cell receptor beta chains from the same sample are listed, as sequenced in a study of blood T cell repertoires in COVID-19. Here immunoSEQ multiplex PCR was the method, and the copy in TCRdb shows in-frame clones only, minus some. The table lists 100,000 to 150,000 clones, roughly 90% of them singletons. The sequenced material came from PBMCs or T cells enriched from blood (not recorded which). These receptors all come from a woman aged 50 to 60 who had recovered from COVID-19.

The chain is built from TRBV7-9 and TRBJ2-5; D is perhaps TRBD1 (6 bases). Trimming stripped 1 base from V and 9 bases from J, with 9 bases between. Germline CDR1 is SEHNR and CDR2 is FQNEAQ (reference sequence). The CDR3 length is 12 residues. CDR3 residues: CASSLGQEPQYF. The CDR3 DNA sequence: TGTGCCAGCAGCTTAGGACAGGAACCCCAGTACTTC.

The V gene is TRBV10-3, the J gene TRBJ2-1; D is unclear. The germline CDR1 and CDR2 sequences are ENHRY and SYGVKD. The CDR3 sequence is 14 residues long. Trimming took off 8 bases at V and 0 bases at J, with 11 bases between the two ends. The CDR3 loop reads CAIGPALSYNEQFF. The CDR3 bases are TGTGCCATCGGGCCAGCCCTCTCCTACAATGAGCAGTTCTTC.

The V call is TRBV10-3, the J call TRBJ2-7, with 8 bases matching TRBD2. This CDR3 comprises 17 residues. Germline V lookup: CDR1 ENHRY, CDR2 SYGVKD. The junction had 13 bases not matched to a gene; V was cut back by 3 bases and J by 3 bases. Here the CDR3 reads CAISDPSERGQDYEQYF. CDR3 DNA: TGTGCCATCAGTGACCCGAGCGAGCGGGGGCAAGACTACGAGCAGTACTTC.

The chain is built from TRBV7-9 and TRBJ2-3; TRBD1 aligns across 10 bases. The CDR3 contains 17 residues. In germline, CDR1 is SEHNR, CDR2 FQNEAQ (reference sequence). V shed 4 bases and J 4 bases; nucleotides not matched to a gene: 11. In DNA, the CDR3 is TGTGCCAGCAGCTCAACGATGAGGGACAGGGGCGCAGATACGCAGTATTTT. Amino acids: CASSSTMRDRGADTQYF.

The chain links TRBV6-5 to TRBJ1-1, with 7 bases identical to TRBD1. Germline trimming cut 6 bases from V and 1 base from J; bases unmatched to any gene: 5. This CDR3 contains 14 residues. Germline CDR1 and CDR2: MNHEY and SVGAGI. CDR3 sequence: CASSYRGANTEAFF. The CDR3 DNA reads TGTGCCAGCAGCTACAGGGGCGCGAACACTGAAGCTTTCTTT.